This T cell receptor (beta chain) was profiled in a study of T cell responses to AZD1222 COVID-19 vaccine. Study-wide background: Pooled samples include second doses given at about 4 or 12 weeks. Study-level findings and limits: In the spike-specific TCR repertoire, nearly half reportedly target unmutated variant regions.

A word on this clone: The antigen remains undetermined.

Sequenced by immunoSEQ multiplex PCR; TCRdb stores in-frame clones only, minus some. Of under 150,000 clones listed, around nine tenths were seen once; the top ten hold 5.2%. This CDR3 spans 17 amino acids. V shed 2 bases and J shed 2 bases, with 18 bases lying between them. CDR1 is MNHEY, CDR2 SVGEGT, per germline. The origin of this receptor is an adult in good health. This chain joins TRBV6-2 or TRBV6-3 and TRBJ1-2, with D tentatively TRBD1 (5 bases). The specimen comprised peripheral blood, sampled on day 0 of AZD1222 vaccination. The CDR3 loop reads CASSYQGVRQYNYGYTF. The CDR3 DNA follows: TGTGCCAGCAGTTACCAAGGAGTGAGACAGTACAACTATGGCTACACCTTC.